This T cell receptor (beta chain) was identified during a study of blood T cell repertoires in COVID-19. Background on the study: COVID-19 samples, acute and convalescent, were from the United States, Italy and Spain. Sources were T cells, B-cell-depleted T cells, or PBMCs; the material itself was cDNA or gDNA.

Study processing details: Amplification from reference gene primers served as the basis for estimated nucleated cell counts. The method was immunoSEQ multiplex PCR; TCRdb's version includes in-frame clones alone and lacks a portion of them. That table is the source of V, J and clone size, and D and trimming were worked out from the DNA. The sample shows some 190,000 clones, 85% to 90% of them seen only once. V was clipped by 0 bases and J by 3 bases; unmatched bases: 5. This CDR3 is built from 17 residues. Germline-derived CDR1 and CDR2 are SGHDN and FVKESK. V and J are TRBV14 and TRBJ2-2, with 9 nucleotides matching TRBD1. The sequence was collected from a man younger than 35 with active or convalescent COVID-19. Sequencing was carried out using peripheral blood. CDR3 amino acids: CASSQDSGTGHTGELFF. The CDR3 coding sequence is TGTGCCAGCAGCCAAGATTCCGGGACAGGGCACACCGGGGAGCTGTTTTTT.